These T cell receptor beta chains were read from a single sample in a study of shared clonotypes between healthy human individuals. Measured with immunoSEQ multiplex PCR; TCRdb has only the in-frame clones, and not every one. The sample contains approximately 500,000 clones, 90% to 96% of which appear only once. Sequenced input: naive CD4+ T cells sorted from blood. Receptor source: a woman under 40 in good health. CDR3s leave out the opening cysteine and the closing phenylalanine or tryptophan. The D gene is left open where the match is weak.

j_gene | d_gene | v_gene | CDR3aa
TRBJ1-5 | . | TRBV6-1 | ASSGTGPHSNQPQH
TRBJ1-6 | . | TRBV30 | AWNQGTVSSYNSPLH
TRBJ2-5 | . | TRBV28 | ASEKGYYDREQY
TRBJ2-1 | . | TRBV19 | ASRLVGLDEQF
TRBJ2-1 | . | TRBV29-1 | SVAAGSRSYNEQF
TRBJ1-1 | . | TRBV7-2 | ASSLERDTEAF
TRBJ2-1 | TRBD2 | TRBV7-9 | ASRHRTSGRASNEQF
TRBJ1-1 | . | TRBV28 | ASTPTWGFGTEAF
TRBJ2-1 | TRBD1 | TRBV11-2 | ASDMGQGYNEQF
TRBJ1-5 | . | TRBV6-7 | ASRTAGRRIYSNQPQH
TRBJ1-2 | . | TRBV4-1 | ASSHGGVSSGYT
TRBJ2-7 | . | TRBV7-9 | ASRLQEFIPGPSYEQY
TRBJ2-7 | . | TRBV6-5 | ASSSGGLGTYEQY
TRBJ1-2 | TRBD1 | TRBV28 | ASSQGDRDYGYT
TRBJ1-4 | . | TRBV6-5 | ASSYSTGIGEKLF
TRBJ1-5 | . | TRBV15 | ATSRDIGAVEPQH
TRBJ2-3 | . | TRBV2 | ASIAYTDTQY
TRBJ2-3 | . | TRBV7-8 | ASSLGGKGTTDTQY
. | TRBD2 | TRBV4-1 | ASSQDLAGGTDEQY
TRBJ2-7 | . | TRBV5-1 | ASSLRGDYSYEQY
TRBJ2-5 | . | TRBV5-6 | ASSLGPSQRQETQY
TRBJ2-7 | . | TRBV10-3 | AAGDPSQY
TRBJ2-1 | TRBD2 | TRBV11-2 | ASSPPGLAGINEQF
TRBJ2-1 | TRBD2 | TRBV9 | ASSGQTLAGYNEQF
TRBJ1-5 | . | TRBV5-1 | ASSLAGTGQPQH
TRBJ1-6 | TRBD1 | TRBV6-5 | ASSRTGENSPLH
TRBJ2-1 | TRBD1 | TRBV7-9 | ASSPDRGSYAEQF
TRBJ1-5 | . | TRBV28 | ASRGSNQPQH
TRBJ1-3 | . | TRBV6-6 | ASSYSGARSGNTIY
TRBJ1-5 | . | TRBV30 | AWSVFGQGGSQH
TRBJ2-5 | . | TRBV28 | ASSTAGAGEETQY
TRBJ2-7 | . | TRBV19 | ASSPRSQGFAYEQY
TRBJ1-3 | TRBD1 | TRBV5-1 | ASRAGTGLNPIY
TRBJ1-1 | TRBD1 | TRBV23-1 | ASSQLSGRDRGEAF
TRBJ2-3 | . | TRBV27 | ASSFFGSLPPVMIDTQY
TRBJ2-5 | . | TRBV7-2 | ASSLVPRETQY
TRBJ1-1 | . | TRBV29-1 | SSLPQGTNTEAF
TRBJ2-5 | . | TRBV10-1 | ASSQGRGETQY
TRBJ1-5 | . | TRBV13 | ASSSRRSGNQPQH
TRBJ2-6 | . | TRBV10-3 | AISDTHRTGANVLT
TRBJ2-1 | TRBD2 | TRBV27 | ASSTRLAGSSYNEQF
TRBJ2-5 | . | TRBV19 | ASSTGETQY
TRBJ2-2 | . | TRBV7-9 | ASSQDQGRQGRAGELF
TRBJ1-5 | . | TRBV19 | ASSIVDSNQPQH
TRBJ2-1 | . | TRBV28 | ASSPRANEQF
TRBJ2-7 | TRBD1 | TRBV7-3 | ASSLKGDSYYEQY
TRBJ2-3 | . | TRBV18 | ASSPGGDTQY
TRBJ2-7 | TRBD1 | TRBV6-5 | ASSYSEGGEYEQY
TRBJ2-5 | TRBD2 | TRBV11-2 | ASSRGLAGVWGQETQY
TRBJ2-7 | . | TRBV6-5 | ASSPGHTGSYEQY